The clone carrying this T cell receptor (beta chain) was seen a handful of times. Its antigen remains unknown. This specimen comes from a study of early T cells in non-severe SARS-CoV-2 infection. Study in general: Sequenced material consisted of bulk RNA (from unsorted whole blood), and chains were unpaired.

Attachment of unique molecular identifiers was made to individual cDNA molecules. Each CDR3 protein is one row after TCRdb ran MiXCR on the 5' RACE reads. This table has approximately 80,000 distinct CDR3 sequences, around 11% appearing once. Whole-study results and caveats: Anti-spike CD8 specificities were favored by VDJdb matching, whose results missed private and CD4 specificities.

The starting material was whole blood, obtained at baseline. This receptor was taken from an adult who was a healthcare worker with PCR-confirmed SARS-CoV-2 infection or an uninfected control (not recorded which).

CDR3 residues: CSARGGHEQFF. CDR3 DNA sequence: TGCAGTGCTAGAGGAGGCCATGAGCAGTTCTTC. The chain uses TRBV20-1 and TRBJ2-1; D unresolved. V was shortened by 1 base and J by 8 bases, with 6 bases between the two germline ends. The CDR3 runs to 11 residues. CDR1 and CDR2 from the germline V gene are DFQATT and SNEGSKA (reference sequence).